Below, 4 T cell receptor beta chains from the same sample are listed, as sequenced in a study of technical replicates of blood from a handful of donors. Produced via immunoSEQ multiplex PCR; TCRdb's table is partial and in-frame only. Among 70,000 to 95,000 clones listed, around 97% were seen once. Sequenced input: T cells isolated from PBMCs. The source is a human donor in good health.

CDR3: CASSLAGVGYGYTF. The CDR3 coding sequence is TGTGCCAGCAGTCTAGCGGGGGTCGGCTATGGCTACACCTTC. The chain uses TRBV25-1 and TRBJ1-2; D might be TRBD1 (5 bases). Trimming stripped 5 bases from V and 4 bases from J, with 14 bases between. The germline gives CDR1 MGHDK, CDR2 SYGVNS. The CDR3 is 14 residues long.

The rearrangement joins TRBV6-5 to TRBJ2-2; D might be TRBD1 (5 bases). There are 13 residues in the CDR3. Looked up from germline, CDR1 is MNHEY and CDR2 is SVGAGI. The V gene lost 6 bases and the J gene lost 4 bases, with 9 bases spanning the gap. The CDR3: CASSRQFTGELFF. The CDR3 nucleotides read TGTGCCAGCAGCAGACAGTTCACCGGGGAGCTGTTTTTT.

This chain joins TRBV11-2 and TRBJ2-1, with 7 bases fitting TRBD2. Trimming cost V 1 base and J 7 bases; bases outside gene matches: 16. Germline lookup yields CDR1 SGHAT and CDR2 FQNNGV. The CDR3 is made up of 18 amino acids. CDR3 sequence reads: CASSLGGWAGALHNEQFF. For the CDR3, the DNA is TGTGCCAGCAGCTTAGGAGGTTGGGCGGGAGCTTTGCATAATGAGCAGTTCTTC. Combining the CDR3 with reference TRBV11-2 and TRBJ2-1 gives the whole variable domain EAGVAQSPRYKIIEKRQSVAFWCNPISGHATLYWYQQILGQGPKLLIQFQNNGVVDDSQLPKDRFSAERLKGVDSTLKIQPAKLEDSAVYLCASSLGGWAGALHNEQFFGPGTRLTVL.

This rearrangement joins TRBV2 to TRBJ1-1; unclear D gene. V gave up 2 bases and J gave up 5 bases, with 12 bases separating them. Germline values: CDR1 SNHLY, CDR2 FYNNEI. The CDR3 runs to 14 residues. For the CDR3, the DNA is TGTGCCAGCAGTGAACGGCGAACGGGGACTGAAGCTTTCTTT. It yields the protein CASSERRTGTEAFF.